These 20 T cell receptor beta chains were sequenced from one sample in a study of blood T cell repertoires in COVID-19 (dated by TCRdb to 2018 to 2020). The library was made by the immunoSEQ multiplex PCR assay. This is the immuneACCESS table as TCRdb keeps it, with only in-frame sequences that have V and J called. A part of the clones is gone; compared with another copy, unresolved V genes explain less than half, and the rest is unexplained. The sample table contains about 260,000 clones; only one count was recorded for approximately 90% of them. The ten largest account for 0.95% to 1.5% of the sample. Input material: PBMCs or T cells enriched from blood (not recorded which). Receptors originate from a woman aged 35 to 49 with acute COVID-19.

The DNA for the CDR3 is TGTGCCAGCAAACTACAGGGTAGTCAGCCCCAGCATTTT. This sequence encodes CASKLQGSQPQHF. J is TRBJ1-5 and V is TRBV12-3 or TRBV12-4; maybe TRBD1 (6 bases). This CDR3 region has 13 residues. Deletions cut 7 bases from V and 6 bases from J, with 13 bases between.

The rearrangement uses TRBV12-5 and TRBJ1-2, with D hard to call. This CDR3 has 12 residues. With 5 bases removed from V and 8 bases from J, the gap between germline ends came to 12 bases. In germline, CDR1 is LGHNT, CDR2 FRNRAP. Written as DNA, the CDR3 is TGTGCTAGTGGTCCTACCTCCGGGGGCTACACCTTC. This codes for CASGPTSGGYTF.

This clone was found once. The DNA for the CDR3 is TGTGCCAGCAGCTTAGTCAGGGAGGGTGAGCAGTTCTTC. This sequence encodes CASSLVREGEQFF. The V gene is TRBV11-3, the J gene TRBJ2-1, with 7 bases fitting TRBD2. This CDR3 is built from 13 residues. Trimming removed 1 base from V and 9 bases from J; junction bases left unmatched: 3. The V gene's germline CDR1 is SGHNT and CDR2 YENEEA.

This sequence joins TRBV7-8 and TRBJ1-2, with D perhaps matching TRBD1 (6 bases). Trimming pared 5 bases from V and 8 bases from J, leaving 18 bases between. Per the germline V gene, CDR1 is SGHVS and CDR2 is FQNEAQ. CDR3 length: 14 residues. CDR3 residues: CASSPRVGAQGYTF. The CDR3 DNA sequence: TGTGCCAGCAGCCCGCGGGTGGGGGCGCAAGGCTACACCTTC.

The chain links TRBV7-2 to TRBJ1-1; the D gene is possibly TRBD1 (6 bases). The germline CDR1 and CDR2 sequences are SGHTA and FQGNSA. This CDR3 spans 14 amino acids. V was trimmed by 1 base and J by 10 bases, leaving 16 bases between them. This CDR3 reads CASSLGLSGGRAFF. CDR3 coding DNA: TGTGCCAGCAGCTTAGGGTTGAGTGGGGGCCGAGCTTTCTTT.

This sequence joins TRBV24-1 and TRBJ1-5, with D unresolved. This CDR3 is built from 13 residues. V was cut by 5 bases and J by 3 bases, with 7 bases left in between. Germline assignment: CDR1 KGHDR and CDR2 SFDVKD. CDR3 sequence: CATSAQHNQPQHF. The CDR3 DNA is TGTGCCACCAGTGCACAGCACAATCAGCCCCAGCATTTT.

The rearrangement uses TRBV7-2 and TRBJ1-4; 12 nucleotides agree with TRBD1. Losses at the gene ends were 2 bases for V and 3 bases for J; bases not matched to a gene: 7. CDR1 is SGHTA and CDR2 is FQGNSA in the germline V gene. There are 18 residues in the CDR3. Written as DNA, the CDR3 is TGTGCCAGCAGCTTATCCCCGGGACAGGGGGCAGCTAATGAAAAACTGTTTTTT. Protein sequence: CASSLSPGQGAANEKLFF.

Written as DNA, the CDR3 is TGTGCCAGTAGTCTCGGACAGAAAATGAACACTGAAGCTTTCTTT. Translating gives CASSLGQKMNTEAFF. This chain links TRBV19 with TRBJ1-1; TRBD1 is a possible D gene (6 bases). The V gene lost 5 bases and the J gene lost 0 bases, with 13 bases spanning the gap. Germline assignment: CDR1 LNHDA and CDR2 SQIVND (reference sequence). This CDR3 is 15 amino acids long.

The chain links TRBV28 to TRBJ1-5; TRBD1 aligns across 7 bases. This CDR3 is built from 16 residues. Looked up from germline, CDR1 is MDHEN and CDR2 is SYDVKM. Trimming took 5 bases from V and 3 from J; bases not matched to a gene: 10. CDR3 region: CASSGDTGVTNQPQHF. CDR3 in DNA: TGTGCCAGCAGTGGGGACACAGGGGTCACCAATCAGCCCCAGCATTTT.

The rearrangement joins TRBV28 to TRBJ1-5; a possible D gene is TRBD1 (5 bases). CDR3 length equals 16 residues. Trimming took 3 bases from V and 7 from J, leaving 19 bases between them. Germline-derived CDR1 and CDR2 are MDHEN and SYDVKM. DNA of the CDR3: TGTGCCAGCAGTTTCGGGTCATTCAGGGTCAACCAGCCCCAGCATTTT. Amino acid sequence: CASSFGSFRVNQPQHF.

The rearrangement joins TRBV19 to TRBJ1-4; 12 nucleotides match TRBD1. Germline V lookup: CDR1 LNHDA, CDR2 SQIVND (reference sequence). Trimming cost V 10 bases and J 7 bases; bases outside gene matches: 7. The CDR3 extends over 14 amino acids. CDR3 protein: CATEGQGATEKLFF. CDR3 nucleotide sequence: TGTGCCACAGAGGGACAGGGGGCTACTGAAAAACTGTTTTTT.

The rearrangement joins TRBV9 to TRBJ2-1; 8 bases are a match to TRBD2. Germline V gene lookup returns CDR1 SGDLS and CDR2 YYNGEE. The CDR3 has 15 amino acids. After removal of 7 bases from V and 7 bases from J, the junction contained 13 bases not matched to a gene. The CDR3 protein is CASCPTSGLVNEQFF. In nucleotides, the CDR3 is TGTGCCAGCTGCCCTACTAGCGGCTTAGTTAATGAGCAGTTCTTC.

The rearrangement uses TRBV9 and TRBJ2-2; a weak D match, TRBD2 (6 bases). Looked up from germline, CDR1 is SGDLS and CDR2 is YYNGEE. The CDR3 has 15 residues. V gave up 6 bases and J gave up 1 base, with 13 bases separating them. CDR3 DNA sequence: TGTGCCAGCACCCTACTAGCAGAGAACACCGGGGAGCTGTTTTTT. Its protein product is CASTLLAENTGELFF. The whole variable domain, remainder taken from reference TRBV9 and TRBJ2-2, is DSGVTQTPKHLITATGQRVTLRCSPRSGDLSVYWYQQSLDQGLQFLIQYYNGEERAKGNILERFSAQQFPDLHSELNLSSLELGDSALYFCASTLLAENTGELFFGEGSRLTVL.

This clone appeared once. The genes are TRBV13 and TRBJ1-1; D unresolved. Germline V gives CDR1 PRHDT, CDR2 FYEKMQ (reference sequence). Deletions cut 5 bases from V and 7 bases from J, with 14 bases between. The CDR3 has 13 residues. The CDR3 sequence: CASSPPSAGEAFF. The CDR3 DNA is TGTGCCAGCAGCCCCCCGTCGGCAGGTGAAGCTTTCTTT.

J is TRBJ1-1 and V is TRBV28, with TRBD1 as a possible D gene (5 bases). Germline V gene sequence: CDR1 MDHEN, CDR2 SYDVKM. CDR3 size: 14 residues. V lost 3 bases and J 0 bases, leaving 8 bases between the germline ends. The CDR3 reads CASSLSGLNTEAFF. CDR3 nucleotide sequence: TGTGCCAGCAGTTTGTCAGGGCTGAACACTGAAGCTTTCTTT.

This clone was picked up one time. The gene calls are TRBV6-5 and TRBJ2-7; no reliable D call. With 4 bases removed from V and 3 bases from J, the gap between germline ends came to 10 bases. CDR1 and CDR2 from the germline V gene are MNHEY and SVGAGI. The CDR3 consists of 13 residues. The CDR3 region has the DNA TGTGCCAGCAGTTCCCTACAGAGCTACGAGCAGTACTTC. Its protein product is CASSSLQSYEQYF.

The sample holds one count of this clone. This chain joins TRBV2 and TRBJ1-1, with D perhaps TRBD1 (5 bases). The CDR3 extends over 15 amino acids. Germline V lookup: CDR1 SNHLY, CDR2 FYNNEI. V lost 3 bases and J 0 bases, leaving 11 bases between the germline ends. CDR3 DNA sequence: TGTGCCAGCAGTGAGGGGCGGGGCTTGAACACTGAAGCTTTCTTT. Protein: CASSEGRGLNTEAFF.

This chain uses TRBV7-3 with TRBJ1-1; unclear D gene. Trimming stripped 2 bases from V and 2 bases from J, with 6 bases between. The CDR3 is 13 amino acids. From germline, CDR1 is SGHTA and CDR2 FQGTGA. The CDR3 sequence: CASSLQENTEAFF. The CDR3 nucleotides are TGTGCCAGCAGCTTACAGGAAAACACTGAAGCTTTCTTT. Full variable domain (outside the CDR3, taken from reference TRBV7-3 and TRBJ1-1): GAGVSQTPSNKVTEKGKYVELRCDPISGHTALYWYRQSLGQGPEFLIYFQGTGAADDSGLPNDRFFAVRPEGSVSTLKIQRTERGDSAVYLCASSLQENTEAFFGQGTRLTVV.

This rearrangement joins TRBV19 to TRBJ1-2; perhaps TRBD1 as D (5 bases). The CDR3 extends over 14 amino acids. CDR1 and CDR2 (germline): LNHDA, SQIVND (reference sequence). The V gene lost 3 bases and the J gene lost 4 bases, with 12 bases spanning the gap. CDR3 coding DNA: TGTGCCAGTAGTATCGGGGGATTAGGCTATGGCTACACCTTC. Translated: CASSIGGLGYGYTF.

The sample holds one count of this clone. V and J are TRBV6-2 or TRBV6-3 and TRBJ2-3; TRBD2 matches at 10 bases. Germline V gene sequence: CDR1 MNHEY, CDR2 SVGEGT. V was clipped by 2 bases and J by 2 bases; unmatched bases: 1. The CDR3 extends over 15 amino acids. The CDR3 DNA follows: TGTGCCAGCAGTTACCTAGCGGGAGACACAGATACGCAGTATTTT. It yields the protein CASSYLAGDTDTQYF.